The TCR beta chain under discussion was sequenced for a study of cytotoxic CD8 clonotypes in ibrutinib-treated CLL. Frozen PBMC stocks contributed roughly 2.1 micrograms of genomic DNA to the TCR beta libraries. Profiling relied on immunoSEQ multiplex PCR, and the TCRdb table lists in-frame clones only, not all of them. The sample has around 77,000 clones; 75% to 85% are singletons. Study-level points and caveats: Clonality went up at ibrutinib response and then declined back toward baseline at progression. While tracking circulating CD8+ T-cell counts, baseline clonality exceeded that of age-matched healthy donors.

Points on this clone: No antigen is known for it.

Looked up from germline, CDR1 is ENHRY and CDR2 is SYGVKD. V was shortened by 6 bases and J by 3 bases, with 11 bases between the two germline ends. The CDR3 has 13 residues. This sequence was found in a human donor with chronic lymphocytic leukemia. The chain uses TRBV10-3 and TRBJ1-2; no clear D gene. The sample was PBMCs, taken at disease progression, from a patient treated with ibrutinib. This CDR3 is CAIRGPRDYGYTF. The CDR3 nucleotides read TGTGCCATCAGGGGCCCCCGCGACTATGGCTACACCTTC.